These 12 T cell receptor beta chains were sequenced from one sample in a study of T cells in tumors after PD-1 blockade. TCRdb's table, derived via immunoSEQ multiplex PCR, lists solely in-frame clones and lacks some. The sample consists of roughly 49,000 clones, over 70% of them appearing once. Sequenced material: PBMCs, taken before anti-PD-1 treatment. The receptors here all came from a human donor with basal cell carcinoma.

The J gene is TRBJ1-1, the V gene TRBV30; D perhaps matches TRBD1 (6 bases). Trimming took off 4 bases at V and 4 bases at J, with 10 bases between the two ends. This CDR3 region has 12 residues. Germline CDR1 is GTSNPN and CDR2 is SVGIG (reference sequence). Here the CDR3 DNA reads TGTGCCTGGATAGGGGGGGGCACTGAAGCTTTCTTT. It translates to CAWIGGGTEAFF.

The V and J genes are TRBV7-9 and TRBJ1-6; maybe TRBD1 (6 bases). The germline CDR1 and CDR2 sequences are SEHNR and FQNEAQ (reference sequence). Trimming cost V 1 base and J 7 bases, with 8 bases left between them. This CDR3 contains 14 residues. CDR3 coding DNA: TGTGCCAGCAGCTTAGTGGGGGCCAATTCACCCCTCCACTTT. It yields the protein CASSLVGANSPLHF.

V is TRBV28 and J is TRBJ1-2; D might be TRBD1 (5 bases). This CDR3 is 14 amino acids long. The germline V gene has CDR1 MDHEN and CDR2 SYDVKM. V gave up 5 bases and J gave up 0 bases, with 10 bases separating them. In DNA form, the CDR3 reads TGTGCCAGCAGTCTGACAGCCCCTAACTATGGCTACACCTTC. It translates to CASSLTAPNYGYTF.

V gene TRBV7-9 combines with J gene TRBJ1-2; 7 bases fit TRBD1. The germline V gene encodes CDR1 SEHNR and CDR2 FQNEAQ (reference sequence). The CDR3 consists of 14 residues. With V trimmed by 5 bases and J by 8 bases, 11 bases remained unmatched. The CDR3 nucleotides are TGTGCCAGCAGCCGCCTCGGACAGGTACAGGGCTACACCTTC. Its protein product is CASSRLGQVQGYTF.

This sequence joins TRBV27 and TRBJ1-4, with D uncertain. CDR3 length: 15 residues. V was shortened by 4 bases and J by 4 bases, with 13 bases between the two germline ends. From germline, CDR1 is MNHEY and CDR2 SMNVEV (reference sequence). The CDR3 DNA follows: TGTGCCAGCAGTTCCCTCGACAAGTTTAATGAAAAACTGTTTTTT. Its translation is CASSSLDKFNEKLFF.

V is TRBV29-1 and J is TRBJ1-2, with 12 bases matching TRBD1. V trimming: 3 bases; J trimming: 8 bases; junction bases outside the gene matches: 7. This CDR3 is 14 amino acids long. Germline V gives CDR1 SQVTM, CDR2 ANQGSEA. The CDR3 loop reads CSVDKGQGAHGYTF. In DNA, the CDR3 is TGCAGCGTTGACAAGGGACAGGGGGCTCACGGCTACACCTTC.

This chain links TRBV10-1 with TRBJ2-7, with D possibly TRBD1 on 5 matching bases. The CDR3 covers 13 residues. The ends were cut back, 3 bases at V and 4 bases at J, with 10 bases in the middle. CDR1 WNHNN and CDR2 SYGVQD come from the germline V gene (reference sequence). CDR3 in DNA: TGCGCCAGCAGTGACAGGGCATGGTACGAGCAGTACTTC. The encoded protein is CASSDRAWYEQYF.

The chain uses TRBV7-2 and TRBJ2-7, with TRBD2 identical over 11 bases. Germline values: CDR1 SGHTA, CDR2 FQGNSA. The CDR3 runs to 15 residues. V was pared by 1 base and J by 3 bases, with 2 bases of the junction left unmatched. The CDR3 reads CASSLELAGGYEQYF. In DNA, the CDR3 is TGTGCCAGCAGCTTAGAGCTAGCGGGGGGCTACGAGCAGTACTTC.

This chain's CDR3 is CAWSVPYGGFSTNEKLFF. CDR3 bases: TGTGCCTGGAGTGTACCGTATGGTGGGTTTTCAACTAATGAAAAACTGTTTTTT. This rearrangement joins TRBV30 to TRBJ1-4, with D uncertain. V dropped 0 bases and J dropped 0 bases, with 17 bases sitting between them. The CDR3 has 18 amino acids. Germline V gene lookup returns CDR1 GTSNPN and CDR2 SVGIG (reference sequence).

The V call is TRBV7-8, the J call TRBJ1-1, with D possibly matching TRBD1 (5 bases). The CDR3 is made up of 12 amino acids. Between the trimmed V and J ends, which lost 5 bases and 1 base, there was a span of 5 bases. Germline V gene lookup returns CDR1 SGHVS and CDR2 FQNEAQ. In DNA form, the CDR3 reads TGTGCCAGCAGCGGGGGGAACACTGAAGCTTTCTTT. The encoded protein is CASSGGNTEAFF.

The chain combines TRBV6-1 with TRBJ2-5, with 8 bases identical to TRBD1. Losses at the gene ends were 0 bases for V and 6 bases for J; bases not matched to a gene: 18. The length of the CDR3 is 19 residues. Germline values: CDR1 MNHNS, CDR2 SASEGT. DNA for the CDR3: TGTGCCAGCAGTGAAGCGTGGGGCCAGGGGGCTGCCGGATTGCAGACCCAGTACTTC. This gives the protein CASSEAWGQGAAGLQTQYF.

The chain carries TRBV15 and TRBJ1-1, with D uncertain. This CDR3 contains 16 residues. Germline CDR1 and CDR2: LNHNV and YYDKDF (reference sequence). V was shortened by 0 bases and J by 8 bases, with 19 bases between the two germline ends. The CDR3 sequence is CATSRELDMAAEEAFF. The DNA of the CDR3 is TGTGCCACCAGCAGAGAACTAGACATGGCCGCGGAGGAAGCTTTCTTT.